This TCR beta chain was captured in a study of T cell changes during pregnancy in multiple sclerosis. Sequencing was performed with immunoSEQ multiplex PCR; in TCRdb, only in-frame clones are kept and a portion is missing. This sample carries some 22,000 clones, approximately 84% of them seen once, and the ten largest clones take 6% to 8.5%. After removal of 6 bases from V and 3 bases from J, the junction contained 8 bases not matched to a gene. This CDR3 comprises 15 residues. CDR1 and CDR2 (germline): SQVTM, ANQGSEA. This sequence originates from a female donor with multiple sclerosis, enrolled in a pregnancy study. The sequencing used CD8+ T cells from peripheral blood mononuclear cells, collected after pregnancy. The rearrangement uses TRBV29-1 and TRBJ2-1, with 10 nucleotides matching TRBD2. This chain's CDR3 is CSVPGLAKFYNEQFF. CDR3 coding DNA: TGCAGCGTGCCGGGACTAGCGAAGTTCTACAATGAGCAGTTCTTC.